A selection of T cell receptor beta chains follows, all from one sample in a study of CD8+ T cells in alopecia areata. Some clones are missing from TCRdb's copy, which holds only in-frame ones; the method was immunoSEQ multiplex PCR. This sample has some 110,000 clones, with 35% to 40% found just once. Sequencing was performed on CD4+ T cells sorted from blood. The receptors here all came from a human donor with alopecia areata. Each CDR3 is given with its conserved first and last residue.

j_call,v_call,cdr3_aa
TRBJ1-3,TRBV30,CAWTRGRERGDTIYF
TRBJ1-1,TRBV7-9,CASSLQGGDTEAFF
TRBJ2-3,TRBV14,CASSQAFSGYADTQYF
TRBJ2-7,TRBV28,CASSLTRGPIREQYF
TRBJ2-7,TRBV30,CGMASGSYEQYF
TRBJ2-3,TRBV5-1,CASSEAATQYF
TRBJ1-2,TRBV4-3,CASSQGNRGLTYGYTF
TRBJ2-7,TRBV4-3,CASSQDPNMVQYF
TRBJ2-7,TRBV29-1,CSVEGPSSYEQYF
TRBJ1-1,TRBV29-1,CSVEKGVQGQAFF
TRBJ1-2,TRBV28,CASSYTGHSPDGYTF
TRBJ2-3,TRBV4-3,CASSHGSGGPSASTDTQYF
TRBJ1-5,TRBV2,CASKGLAAQPQHF
TRBJ2-1,TRBV27,CASSLLAGVGRNEQFF
TRBJ2-7,TRBV29-1,CSVAGLFSYEQYF
TRBJ2-7,TRBV5-4,CASSLVPNSYEQYF
TRBJ1-5,TRBV6-5,CASSLTGLQPQHF
TRBJ2-7,TRBV19,CASSNLGQGAEEQYF
TRBJ2-5,TRBV29-1,CSVGEETQYF
TRBJ2-1,TRBV30,CAWNGPGASNEQFF
TRBJ2-6,TRBV9,CASSQQGTGANVLTF
TRBJ2-1,TRBV30,CAWSVGRVAGVNNEQFF